Listed below are T cell receptor beta chains from one sample, sequenced in a study of cytomegalovirus exposure and HLA in healthy donors. The data were produced by immunoSEQ multiplex PCR, yet TCRdb's version contains in-frame clones alone and is incomplete. Recorded for this sample: some 42,000 clones. Sequencing was carried out using PBMCs. The receptor source for this set is a man aged 25-40 years in good health and CMV-seronegative. The CDR3 runs from the conserved cysteine through the conserved F or W. The order of the fields is V gene, J gene, D gene, CDR3 DNA, CDR3 protein. A D gene is named only where the DNA matches it firmly.

v_gene: TRBV5-1; j_gene: TRBJ2-7; d_gene: TRBD2; CDR3nt: TGCGCCAGCAGCTTGGGAAGCGGGAACCCCCTAGGGGAGCAGTACTTC; CDR3aa: CASSLGSGNPLGEQYF
v_gene: TRBV15; j_gene: TRBJ2-5; d_gene: .; CDR3nt: TGTGCCACCAGCAGAGATCGACAGAAAGAGACCCAGTACTTC; CDR3aa: CATSRDRQKETQYF
v_gene: TRBV5-6; j_gene: TRBJ2-7; d_gene: .; CDR3nt: TGTGCCAGCAGGGCGAGGGCGATCTTAGCCTACGAGCAGTACTTC; CDR3aa: CASRARAILAYEQYF
v_gene: TRBV29-1; j_gene: TRBJ2-5; d_gene: TRBD1; CDR3nt: TGCAGCAGTCGGACAGGGACGGAGACCCAGTACTTC; CDR3aa: CSSRTGTETQYF
v_gene: TRBV7-2; j_gene: TRBJ2-7; d_gene: TRBD2; CDR3nt: TGTGCCAGCAGCAATAGCGGGCCCAGCTCCTACGAGCAGTACTTC; CDR3aa: CASSNSGPSSYEQYF
v_gene: TRBV29-1; j_gene: TRBJ2-1; d_gene: TRBD1; CDR3nt: TGCAGCGTTGAAGCTCAGGGGGCTATGAATGAGCAGTTCTTC; CDR3aa: CSVEAQGAMNEQFF
v_gene: TRBV7-9; j_gene: TRBJ1-4; d_gene: .; CDR3nt: TGTGCCAGCAGCCCCACGGCGGGGGACCTAATGAAAAAACTGTTTTTT; CDR3aa: CASSPTAGDLMKKLFF
v_gene: TRBV30; j_gene: TRBJ1-6; d_gene: .; CDR3nt: TGTGCCTGGAGTGTTTGGGGGGACCCAAATTCACCCCTCCACTTT; CDR3aa: CAWSVWGDPNSPLHF
v_gene: TRBV9; j_gene: TRBJ2-1; d_gene: TRBD2; CDR3nt: TGTGCCAGCAGCGTATCTAGCGGGAACTCCTACAATGAGCAGTTCTTC; CDR3aa: CASSVSSGNSYNEQFF
v_gene: TRBV7-2; j_gene: TRBJ2-5; d_gene: TRBD1; CDR3nt: TGTGCCAGCAGCTTAAGTCCGACAGGGTTGGTGACCCAGTACTTC; CDR3aa: CASSLSPTGLVTQYF
v_gene: TRBV9; j_gene: TRBJ2-1; d_gene: TRBD2; CDR3nt: TGTGCCAGCAGCGTAGGGAGGGGGAGCGGGAGGTCCTCCTACAATGAGCAGTTCTTC; CDR3aa: CASSVGRGSGRSSYNEQFF
v_gene: TRBV13; j_gene: TRBJ2-5; d_gene: TRBD1; CDR3nt: TGTGCCAGCAGCTTTCGCTTCAGGGGGCGGGAGACCCAGTACTTC; CDR3aa: CASSFRFRGRETQYF
v_gene: TRBV10-3; j_gene: TRBJ2-7; d_gene: TRBD2; CDR3nt: TGTGCCATCAGTGAGCCGGGACTAGCGGGAGGCCACGAGCAGTACTTC; CDR3aa: CAISEPGLAGGHEQYF
v_gene: TRBV4-1; j_gene: TRBJ1-1; d_gene: .; CDR3nt: TGCGCCAGCAGCCCAGAGAGGGAGAAGGCTGAAGCTTTCTTT; CDR3aa: CASSPEREKAEAFF
v_gene: TRBV4-1; j_gene: TRBJ2-5; d_gene: .; CDR3nt: TGCGCCAGCAGCCAAGGCCTAACTAGTCGAGAGACCCAGTACTTC; CDR3aa: CASSQGLTSRETQYF
v_gene: TRBV4-1; j_gene: TRBJ1-1; d_gene: .; CDR3nt: TGCGCCAGCAGCCAACCTTCGTCGGGACTTAGGAAAACTGAAGCTTTCTTT; CDR3aa: CASSQPSSGLRKTEAFF
v_gene: TRBV7-2; j_gene: TRBJ2-1; d_gene: .; CDR3nt: TGTGCCAGCAGCCAAAGCAACAATGAGCAGTTCTTC; CDR3aa: CASSQSNNEQFF
v_gene: TRBV7-2; j_gene: TRBJ2-1; d_gene: TRBD2; CDR3nt: TGTGCCAGCACCCTCCTCCCAGGGACTAGCGGGAGAGATGAGCAGTTCTTC; CDR3aa: CASTLLPGTSGRDEQFF
v_gene: TRBV30; j_gene: TRBJ1-1; d_gene: .; CDR3nt: TGTGCCTGGAGTTTCACAGGGCTAGAAGCTTTCTTT; CDR3aa: CAWSFTGLEAFF
v_gene: TRBV30; j_gene: TRBJ2-5; d_gene: TRBD2; CDR3nt: TGTGCCTGGGGTAGCGGGAGGGGCGCAGGGGAGACCCAGTACTTC; CDR3aa: CAWGSGRGAGETQYF
v_gene: TRBV30; j_gene: TRBJ1-1; d_gene: TRBD1; CDR3nt: TGTGCCTGGAGTAAGGGGGCGACTGAAGCTTTCTTT; CDR3aa: CAWSKGATEAFF
v_gene: TRBV5-4; j_gene: TRBJ1-5; d_gene: .; CDR3nt: TGTGCCAGCAGCTCGCCGGGTCAGCCCCAGCATTTT; CDR3aa: CASSSPGQPQHF
v_gene: TRBV4-2; j_gene: TRBJ2-3; d_gene: .; CDR3nt: TGTGCCAGCAGCCAAGAATTAGTGGGCACAGATACGCAGTATTTT; CDR3aa: CASSQELVGTDTQYF
v_gene: TRBV30; j_gene: TRBJ2-1; d_gene: TRBD2; CDR3nt: TGTGCCTGGATCGGGCGGGAGAGACAGTTCTTC; CDR3aa: CAWIGRERQFF
v_gene: TRBV5-1; j_gene: TRBJ1-1; d_gene: TRBD1; CDR3nt: TGCGCCAGCAGCCCATTCCGGGACAGGGGGCTACAGGTCACTGAAGCTTTCTTT; CDR3aa: CASSPFRDRGLQVTEAFF
v_gene: TRBV29-1; j_gene: TRBJ2-7; d_gene: .; CDR3nt: TGCAGCGCCGTAGTCCGCTCCTACGAGCAGTACTTC; CDR3aa: CSAVVRSYEQYF
v_gene: TRBV29-1; j_gene: TRBJ2-7; d_gene: TRBD1; CDR3nt: TGCAGCGTTGAAGGAAAAACAGGGGATTACGAGCAGTACTTC; CDR3aa: CSVEGKTGDYEQYF
v_gene: TRBV5-1; j_gene: TRBJ1-2; d_gene: .; CDR3nt: TGCGCCACCTCGCCCTCTCCTTCGCAGGCTAACTATGGCTACACCTTC; CDR3aa: CATSPSPSQANYGYTF
v_gene: TRBV5-1; j_gene: TRBJ1-4; d_gene: .; CDR3nt: TGCGCCAGCAGCGTGACAGGAACTAATGAAAAACTGTTTTTT; CDR3aa: CASSVTGTNEKLFF
v_gene: TRBV7-7; j_gene: TRBJ2-2; d_gene: .; CDR3nt: TGTGCCAGCAGACCCACCGCAGGAACCGGGGAGCTGTTTTTT; CDR3aa: CASRPTAGTGELFF